Below are 3 T cell receptor beta chains sequenced from a single sample in a study of early stage breast cancer tumors. This table comes from immunoSEQ multiplex PCR, and its TCRdb copy is limited to in-frame clones, with some not included. Counted here are nearly 70,000 clones, 65% to 85% occurring once; the ten biggest clones make up approximately 4.5%. The sample taken for sequencing was blood. The receptor set was obtained from a person aged 35 to 50 with breast cancer.

This clone has only a few counts. The genes are TRBV7-9 and TRBJ2-2; 8 bases fit TRBD2. Germline V gene sequence: CDR1 SEHNR, CDR2 FQNEAQ (reference sequence). Germline trimming cut 6 bases from V and 5 bases from J; bases unmatched to any gene: 5. This CDR3 is built from 14 residues. CDR3 loop: CASRVAGSTGELFF. CDR3 sequence (DNA): TGTGCCAGCAGGGTAGCGGGATCGACCGGGGAGCTGTTTTTT.

This chain joins TRBV30 and TRBJ2-5; 8 nucleotides agree with TRBD1. Germline V gives CDR1 GTSNPN, CDR2 SVGIG (reference sequence). J gave up 5 bases and V 0 bases, and 11 bases lay outside the gene matches. This CDR3 is built from 16 residues. The CDR3 region is CAWSVAGGMRRETQYF. The CDR3 DNA is TGTGCCTGGAGTGTTGCAGGGGGCATGAGGCGCGAGACCCAGTACTTC.

The V and J genes are TRBV5-4 and TRBJ1-2; 9 bases fit TRBD1. CDR1 is SGHNT, CDR2 YYREEE, per germline (reference sequence). The V segment lost 4 bases and the J segment 6 bases; nucleotides outside the gene matches: 10. The CDR3 is made up of 15 amino acids. The CDR3 sequence: CASSPQLTGGDGYTF. The CDR3 DNA is TGTGCCAGCAGCCCTCAACTAACAGGGGGCGATGGCTACACCTTC.